The 27 T cell receptor beta chains given below trace back to one sample, sequenced in a study of T cell repertoires in ileal Crohn's disease. Here immunoSEQ multiplex PCR was the method, and the copy in TCRdb shows in-frame clones only, minus some. The top ten clones hold 2% to 2.5% of a sample with roughly 60,000 clones, 85% to 90% of them seen once. Noted time point: neoterminal ileum biopsy at postoperative endoscopy, about 6 months after surgery. Sequenced sample: ileal tissue. These receptors were collected from an adult with Crohn's disease.

The chain carries TRBV30 and TRBJ2-7; possibly TRBD1 for D (7 bases). The V end lost 0 bases, the J end lost 0 bases, and 9 bases lay between the germline ends. Germline loops: CDR1 GTSNPN, CDR2 SVGIG (reference sequence). CDR3 length equals 14 residues. The CDR3 loop is CAWSVEGASYEQYF. The CDR3 DNA sequence: TGTGCCTGGAGTGTGGAGGGGGCCTCCTACGAGCAGTACTTC.

The chain links TRBV9 to TRBJ1-1; D is uncertain. Germline assignment: CDR1 SGDLS and CDR2 YYNGEE. The CDR3 runs to 13 residues. Trimming left V 0 bases short and J 4 bases short, with 7 bases between. The CDR3: CASSVVLTTEAFF. DNA of the CDR3: TGTGCCAGCAGCGTAGTACTCACCACTGAAGCTTTCTTT.

The V and J genes are TRBV5-1 and TRBJ1-4; TRBD1 aligns across 9 bases. CDR1 and CDR2 (germline): SGHRS, YFSETQ. With V trimmed by 4 bases and J by 5 bases, 6 bases remained unmatched. This CDR3 is 15 amino acids long. The CDR3 bases are TGCGCCAGCAGCACCGCCGGGACAGGGAATGAAAAACTGTTTTTT. Its protein product is CASSTAGTGNEKLFF.

The J gene is TRBJ2-1, the V gene TRBV5-6, with a tentative D call TRBD2 (5 bases). Germline CDR1 and CDR2: SGHDT and YYEEEE. The CDR3 has 14 amino acids. Trimming took 4 bases from V and 0 from J, leaving 8 bases between them. The DNA of the CDR3 is TGTGCCAGCAGCATGGGGAGCTCCTACAATGAGCAGTTCTTC. This codes for CASSMGSSYNEQFF. The full variable domain, in which reference TRBV5-6 and TRBJ2-1 provide the parts outside the CDR3, is DAGVTQSPTHLIKTRGQQVTLRCSPKSGHDTVSWYQQALGQGPQFIFQYYEEEERQRGNFPDRFSGHQFPNYSSELNVNALLLGDSALYLCASSMGSSYNEQFFGPGTRLTVL.

The chain couples TRBV18 to TRBJ1-3; 8 bases agree with TRBD1. This CDR3 region has 16 residues. The J segment lost 0 bases and the V segment lost 3 bases, leaving 4 bases of the junction unmatched. The V gene's germline CDR1 is KGHSH and CDR2 LQKENI. The CDR3 bases are TGTGCCAGCTCACCGACAGGGGTTAACTCTGGAAACACCATATATTTT. It translates to CASSPTGVNSGNTIYF.

This clone has just a few counts. J is TRBJ1-2 and V is TRBV19; unclear D gene. The CDR3 covers 12 residues. Trimming left V 8 bases short and J 7 bases short, with 14 bases between. CDR1 LNHDA and CDR2 SQIVND come from the germline V gene (reference sequence). The CDR3 sequence is CASHIGTVGYTF. The CDR3 coding sequence is TGTGCCAGTCATATAGGTACAGTTGGCTACACCTTC.

The V and J genes are TRBV6-4 and TRBJ1-1; D might be TRBD1 (5 bases). Germline-derived CDR1 and CDR2 are MRHNA and SNTAGT. V gave up 4 bases and J gave up 1 base, with 10 bases separating them. The CDR3 has 14 amino acids. CDR3 amino acids: CASSARGGNTEAFF. CDR3 bases: TGTGCCAGCAGTGCCCGGGGGGGGAACACTGAAGCTTTCTTT.

This chain links TRBV9 with TRBJ1-2; D uncertain. Germline-derived CDR1 and CDR2 are SGDLS and YYNGEE. V was shortened by 4 bases and J by 4 bases, with 14 bases between the two germline ends. The CDR3 sequence is 14 residues long. CDR3 residues: CASSPASGSYGYTF. The DNA of the CDR3 is TGTGCCAGCAGCCCTGCTAGCGGAAGCTATGGCTACACCTTC.

The rearrangement uses TRBV9 and TRBJ1-2, with D maybe TRBD1 (6 bases). Trimming shortened V by 4 bases and J by 7 bases, and 11 bases separated the two germline ends. CDR3 length: 12 amino acids. Germline V CDR1 and CDR2: SGDLS, YYNGEE. In nucleotides, the CDR3 is TGTGCCAGCAGCTATTTGACAGGTGGCTACACCTTC. It yields the protein CASSYLTGGYTF.

V is TRBV14 and J is TRBJ1-6; D ambiguous. From germline, CDR1 is SGHDN and CDR2 FVKESK. Trimming left V 2 bases short and J 8 bases short, with 16 bases between. The CDR3 length is 16 residues. In DNA, the CDR3 is TGTGCCAGCAGCCAAACCCGGCCCCAGACACATTCACCCCTCCACTTT. It is translated as CASSQTRPQTHSPLHF.

The chain is built from TRBV5-1 and TRBJ2-2; 9 bases agree with TRBD2. Trimming removed 1 base from V and 6 bases from J; junction bases left unmatched: 1. Germline V gene lookup returns CDR1 SGHRS and CDR2 YFSETQ. CDR3 length: 14 residues. CDR3 nucleotides: TGCGCCAGCAGCTTGCAGCGGGGGGCCGGGGAGCTGTTTTTT. Translating it yields CASSLQRGAGELFF.

This chain connects TRBV2 to TRBJ2-7; 13 bases align to TRBD2. This CDR3 has 15 residues. V gave up 6 bases and J gave up 3 bases; unmatched junction bases: 5. CDR1 SNHLY and CDR2 FYNNEI come from the germline V gene. This CDR3 reads CASRVGTSGIYEQYF. Here the CDR3 DNA reads TGTGCCAGCAGGGTCGGGACTAGCGGGATCTACGAGCAGTACTTC. The whole variable domain, filled in from reference TRBV2 and TRBJ2-7, reads EPEVTQTPSHQVTQMGQEVILRCVPISNHLYFYWYRQILGQKVEFLVSFYNNEISEKSEIFDDQFSVERPDGSNFTLKIRSTKLEDSAMYFCASRVGTSGIYEQYFGPGTRLTVT.

The rearrangement joins TRBV29-1 to TRBJ2-3, with TRBD2 identical over 7 bases. CDR1 is SQVTM and CDR2 is ANQGSEA in the germline V gene. The CDR3 loop spans 13 amino acids. Unmatched junction bases numbered 8, after V lost 6 bases and J lost 5 bases. CDR3 sequence (DNA): TGCAGCGTCGTGACTAGCTACATAGATACGCAGTATTTT. Translated: CSVVTSYIDTQYF.

The chain joins TRBV4-3 to TRBJ2-1; 7 nucleotides agree with TRBD2. J gave up 7 bases and V 2 bases, and 8 bases lay outside the gene matches. The germline V gene encodes CDR1 LGHNA and CDR2 YSLEER. The CDR3 loop spans 15 amino acids. Here the CDR3 reads CASSQMWEGQNEQFF. CDR3 DNA sequence: TGCGCCAGCAGCCAAATGTGGGAGGGCCAAAATGAGCAGTTCTTC.

The chain carries TRBV6-4 and TRBJ2-1; TRBD1 is a possible D gene (5 bases). V lost 0 bases, J lost 6 bases, and 9 bases lay in between. This CDR3 is 14 amino acids long. Germline V gene lookup returns CDR1 MRHNA and CDR2 SNTAGT. The CDR3 sequence: CASSDSWGSNEQFF. CDR3 coding DNA: TGTGCCAGCAGTGACTCATGGGGCAGCAATGAGCAGTTCTTC.

This clone occurred once. This chain uses TRBV19 with TRBJ1-2; possibly TRBD1 for D (5 bases). CDR3 length: 11 amino acids. From germline, CDR1 is LNHDA and CDR2 SQIVND (reference sequence). V shed 6 bases and J shed 4 bases, with 6 bases lying between them. The CDR3 DNA follows: TGTGCCAGTAGGACAGCCTATGGCTACACCTTC. It is translated as CASRTAYGYTF.

The rearrangement joins TRBV5-6 to TRBJ2-7, with D perhaps matching TRBD1 (5 bases). The CDR3 totals 15 residues. Germline CDR1 is SGHDT and CDR2 is YYEEEE. V gave up 5 bases and J gave up 1 base, with 16 bases separating them. The DNA for the CDR3 is TGTGCCAGCAGTTTCCCGTTGACAGCATCCTACGAGCAGTACTTC. The encoded protein is CASSFPLTASYEQYF.

The gene calls are TRBV30 and TRBJ1-1, with D possibly matching TRBD1 (6 bases). The CDR3 contains 14 residues. CDR1 GTSNPN and CDR2 SVGIG come from the germline V gene (reference sequence). V was pared by 5 bases and J by 9 bases, with 22 bases between. The CDR3 DNA reads TGTGCCTGGTCGATAAGGACAGCTGGACTTAAAGCTTTCTTT. Amino acid sequence: CAWSIRTAGLKAFF.

The J gene is TRBJ2-7, the V gene TRBV28, with D perhaps matching TRBD1 (5 bases). Germline lookup yields CDR1 MDHEN and CDR2 SYDVKM. V lost 7 bases and J 4 bases, leaving 14 bases between the germline ends. CDR3 size: 13 residues. CDR3 in DNA: TGTGCCAGCAAGCAGGGCGGACCGTACGAGCAGTACTTC. Translation: CASKQGGPYEQYF.

This clone was found a few times. The gene calls are TRBV11-2 and TRBJ2-1; 8 nucleotides align to TRBD1. The CDR3 is made up of 15 amino acids. Germline CDR1 reads SGHAT; CDR2 reads FQNNGV. V dropped 5 bases and J dropped 7; count of bases not matched to a gene: 10. In DNA, the CDR3 is TGTGCCAGCAGCCGTGATGGACAGGGTTTAAATGAGCAGTTCTTC. Translating it yields CASSRDGQGLNEQFF. Based on the CDR3 plus reference TRBV11-2 and TRBJ2-1, the full variable domain is EAGVAQSPRYKIIEKRQSVAFWCNPISGHATLYWYQQILGQGPKLLIQFQNNGVVDDSQLPKDRFSAERLKGVDSTLKIQPAKLEDSAVYLCASSRDGQGLNEQFFGPGTRLTVL.

The chain has TRBV2 and TRBJ1-1; the match to TRBD1 covers 10 bases. The germline V gene encodes CDR1 SNHLY and CDR2 FYNNEI. Trimming cost V 7 bases and J 10 bases; bases outside gene matches: 9. The CDR3 is made up of 13 amino acids. CDR3 coding DNA: TGTGCCAGCAACGGACAGGGGGTAGAGGCAGCTTTCTTT. Encoded protein: CASNGQGVEAAFF.

The rearrangement joins TRBV4-2 to TRBJ1-4; TRBD1 aligns across 8 bases. CDR1 and CDR2 from the germline V gene are LGHNA and YNFKEQ. J was trimmed by 7 bases and V by 3 bases; bases with no gene match: 10. CDR3 length equals 16 residues. CDR3 in amino acids: CASSHTTGGWAEKLFF. CDR3 DNA sequence: TGTGCCAGCAGCCATACCACAGGGGGATGGGCTGAAAAACTGTTTTTT.

This clone was observed once. The junction departs from germline at one end; a sequencing error may be responsible. As DNA, the CDR3 is TGTGCCAGCAGCTCCAACTATGGCTGCACCTTC. This translates into CASSSNYGCTF. The chain links TRBV11-2 to TRBJ1-2; unclear D gene. The CDR3 covers 11 residues. Germline assignment: CDR1 SGHAT and CDR2 FQNNGV.

The J gene is TRBJ2-5, the V gene TRBV28; tentative D call: TRBD2 (6 bases). Trimming shortened V by 4 bases and J by 2 bases, and 14 bases separated the two germline ends. Germline V lookup: CDR1 MDHEN, CDR2 SYDVKM. The CDR3 covers 15 residues. The CDR3 spells CASSSGGSHQETQYF. The CDR3 DNA is TGTGCCAGCAGTTCTGGAGGGAGTCATCAAGAGACCCAGTACTTC.

In its sample, this clone was seen once. The chain links TRBV27 to TRBJ2-2, with 12 nucleotides matching TRBD2. CDR1 and CDR2 from the germline V gene are MNHEY and SMNVEV (reference sequence). With V trimmed by 5 bases and J by 7 bases, 8 bases remained unmatched. The CDR3 is 16 residues long. The CDR3 DNA follows: TGTGCCAGCAGTCCGCTAGCGGGGGGGCAGATCGGGGAGCTGTTTTTT. Its protein product is CASSPLAGGQIGELFF.

The gene calls are TRBV27 and TRBJ2-5; 7 nucleotides agree with TRBD2. V was clipped by 5 bases and J by 5 bases; unmatched bases: 17. The germline gives CDR1 MNHEY, CDR2 SMNVEV (reference sequence). This CDR3 has 17 residues. This CDR3 is CASSPRRLAGEGETQYF. CDR3 coding DNA: TGTGCCAGCAGTCCCCGTCGACTAGCCGGAGAAGGGGAGACCCAGTACTTC.

The chain combines TRBV5-1 with TRBJ1-1, with D unresolved. The V and J ends lost 2 bases and 5 bases respectively, with 4 bases between them. Per the germline V gene, CDR1 is SGHRS and CDR2 is YFSETQ. The CDR3 is 11 amino acids. The CDR3 sequence is CASSFGTEAFF. As DNA, the CDR3 is TGCGCCAGCAGCTTCGGGACTGAAGCTTTCTTT.